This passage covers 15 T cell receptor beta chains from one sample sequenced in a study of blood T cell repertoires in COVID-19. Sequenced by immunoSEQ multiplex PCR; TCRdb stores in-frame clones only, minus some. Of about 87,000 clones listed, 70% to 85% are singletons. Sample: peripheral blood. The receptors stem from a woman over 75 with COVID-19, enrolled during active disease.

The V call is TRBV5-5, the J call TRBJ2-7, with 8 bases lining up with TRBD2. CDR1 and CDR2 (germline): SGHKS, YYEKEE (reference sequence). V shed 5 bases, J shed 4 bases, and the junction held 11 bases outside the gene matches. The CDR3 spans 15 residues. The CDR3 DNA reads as TGTGCCAGCAGTCTCGTGGGAGCGGGAGAATACGAGCAGTACTTC. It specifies CASSLVGAGEYEQYF.

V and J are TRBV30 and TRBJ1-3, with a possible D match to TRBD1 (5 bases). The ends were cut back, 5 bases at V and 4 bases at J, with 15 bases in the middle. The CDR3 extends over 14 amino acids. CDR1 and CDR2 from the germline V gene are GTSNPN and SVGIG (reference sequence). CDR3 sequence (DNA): TGTGCCTGGGACCTTCTAGGGGCGGGAAACACCATATATTTT. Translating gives CAWDLLGAGNTIYF.

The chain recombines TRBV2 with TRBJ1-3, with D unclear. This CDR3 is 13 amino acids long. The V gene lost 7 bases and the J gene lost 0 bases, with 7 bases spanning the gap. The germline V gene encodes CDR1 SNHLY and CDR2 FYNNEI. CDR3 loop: CASKLNSGNTIYF. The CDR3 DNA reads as TGTGCCAGCAAACTGAACTCTGGAAACACCATATATTTT. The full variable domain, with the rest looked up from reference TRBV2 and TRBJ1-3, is EPEVTQTPSHQVTQMGQEVILRCVPISNHLYFYWYRQILGQKVEFLVSFYNNEISEKSEIFDDQFSVERPDGSNFTLKIRSTKLEDSAMYFCASKLNSGNTIYFGEGSWLTVV.

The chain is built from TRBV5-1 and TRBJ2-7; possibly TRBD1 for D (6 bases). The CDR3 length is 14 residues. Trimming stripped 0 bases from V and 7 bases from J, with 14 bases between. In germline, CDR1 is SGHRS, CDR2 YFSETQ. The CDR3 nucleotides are TGCGCCAGCAGCTTGGCCGTGGGGGCGCGGGAGCAGTACTTC. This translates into CASSLAVGAREQYF.

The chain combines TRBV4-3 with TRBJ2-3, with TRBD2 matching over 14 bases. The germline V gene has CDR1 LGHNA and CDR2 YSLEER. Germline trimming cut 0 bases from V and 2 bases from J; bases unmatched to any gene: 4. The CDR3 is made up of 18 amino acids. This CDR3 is CASSQESTSGGVTDTQYF. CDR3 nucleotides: TGCGCCAGCAGCCAAGAATCGACTAGCGGGGGGGTCACAGATACGCAGTATTTT.

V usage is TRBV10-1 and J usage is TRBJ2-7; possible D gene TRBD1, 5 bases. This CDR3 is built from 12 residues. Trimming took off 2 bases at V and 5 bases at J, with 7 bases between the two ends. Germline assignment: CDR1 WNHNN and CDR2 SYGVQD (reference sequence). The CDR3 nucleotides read TGCGCCAGCAGTGAGCCAGGGCACGAGCAGTACTTC. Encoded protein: CASSEPGHEQYF.

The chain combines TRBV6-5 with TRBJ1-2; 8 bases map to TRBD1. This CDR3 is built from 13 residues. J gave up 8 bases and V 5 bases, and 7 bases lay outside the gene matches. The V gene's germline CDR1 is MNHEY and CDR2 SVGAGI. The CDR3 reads CASSPRTGNGYTF. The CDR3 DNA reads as TGTGCCAGCAGTCCTCGGACAGGGAACGGCTACACCTTC.

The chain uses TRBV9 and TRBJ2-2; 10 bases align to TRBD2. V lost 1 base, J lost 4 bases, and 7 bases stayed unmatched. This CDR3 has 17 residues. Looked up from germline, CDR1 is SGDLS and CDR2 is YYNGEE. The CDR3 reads CASSVHQLAGSTGELFF. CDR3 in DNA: TGTGCCAGCAGCGTACACCAACTAGCGGGGTCCACCGGGGAGCTGTTTTTT.

The chain's CDR3 is CASSEVGLYEQYF. CDR3 in DNA: TGTGCCAGCAGTGAAGTTGGGCTGTACGAGCAGTACTTC. The chain combines TRBV6-1 with TRBJ2-7; no firm D call. Germline V gives CDR1 MNHNS, CDR2 SASEGT. V was clipped by 1 base and J by 4 bases, with 8 bases between them. This CDR3 has 13 residues.

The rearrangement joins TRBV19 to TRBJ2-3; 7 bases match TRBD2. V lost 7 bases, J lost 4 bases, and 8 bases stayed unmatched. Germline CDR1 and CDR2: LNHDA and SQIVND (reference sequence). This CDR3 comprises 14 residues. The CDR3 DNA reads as TGTGCCAGTAAGCGGGGATCAGATTCAGATACGCAGTATTTT. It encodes CASKRGSDSDTQYF. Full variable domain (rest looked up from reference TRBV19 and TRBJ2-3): DGGITQSPKYLFRKEGQNVTLSCEQNLNHDAMYWYRQDPGQGLRLIYYSQIVNDFQKGDIAEGYSVSREKKESFPLTVTSAQKNPTAFYLCASKRGSDSDTQYFGPGTRLTVL.

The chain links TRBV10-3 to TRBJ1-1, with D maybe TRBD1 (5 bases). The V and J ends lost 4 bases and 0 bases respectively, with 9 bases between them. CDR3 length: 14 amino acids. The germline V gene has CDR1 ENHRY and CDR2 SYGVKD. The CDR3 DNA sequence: TGTGCCATCAGTGTAACAGGTGTGAACACTGAAGCTTTCTTT. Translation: CAISVTGVNTEAFF.

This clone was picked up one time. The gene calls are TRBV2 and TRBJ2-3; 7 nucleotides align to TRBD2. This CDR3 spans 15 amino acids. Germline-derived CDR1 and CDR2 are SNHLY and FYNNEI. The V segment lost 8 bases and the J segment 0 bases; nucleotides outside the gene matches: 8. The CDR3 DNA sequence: TGTGCCAGCCGATTTGGGGGGGGAAGCACAGATACGCAGTATTTT. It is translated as CASRFGGGSTDTQYF.

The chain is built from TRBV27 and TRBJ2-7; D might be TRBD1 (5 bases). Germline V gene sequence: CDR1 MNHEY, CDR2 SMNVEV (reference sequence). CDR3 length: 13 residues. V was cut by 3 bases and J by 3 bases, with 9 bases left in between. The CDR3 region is CASSFGQGYEQYF. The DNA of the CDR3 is TGTGCCAGCAGTTTTGGGCAGGGCTACGAGCAGTACTTC.

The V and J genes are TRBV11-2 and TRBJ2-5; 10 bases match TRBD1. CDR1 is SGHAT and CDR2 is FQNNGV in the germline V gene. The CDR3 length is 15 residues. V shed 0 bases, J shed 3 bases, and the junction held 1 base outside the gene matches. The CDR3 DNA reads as TGTGCCAGCAGCTTAGATGGGACAGGGGAAGAGACCCAGTACTTC. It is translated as CASSLDGTGEETQYF.

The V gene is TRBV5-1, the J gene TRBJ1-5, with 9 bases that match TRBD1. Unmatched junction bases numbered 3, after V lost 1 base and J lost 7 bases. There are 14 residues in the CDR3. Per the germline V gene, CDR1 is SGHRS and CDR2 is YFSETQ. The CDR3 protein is CASSLMGQGQPQHF. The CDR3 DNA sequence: TGCGCCAGCAGCTTGATGGGACAGGGACAGCCCCAGCATTTT.